This T cell receptor (beta chain) was documented in a study of T cells in localized non-small cell lung cancer. The V and J ends lost 0 bases and 4 bases, in that order; junction bases with no gene match: 7. Germline CDR1 reads LGHNA; CDR2 reads YNFKEQ. The CDR3 contains 16 residues. Using immunoSEQ multiplex PCR, the repertoire was profiled, and TCRdb retains in-frame clones only, with some absent. The sample lists about 91,000 clones; about nine tenths were seen once. The clonotype was recovered from a man between 40 and 70 years old with stage I squamous cell lung carcinoma. Sequenced here: peripheral blood, sampled before any cancer treatment. The chain combines TRBV4-2 with TRBJ2-7; 9 bases are a match to TRBD1. CDR3 DNA: TGTGCCAGCAGCCAAGATAAGACAGGGGGAAGGTACGAGCAGTACTTC. Amino acid sequence: CASSQDKTGGRYEQYF.